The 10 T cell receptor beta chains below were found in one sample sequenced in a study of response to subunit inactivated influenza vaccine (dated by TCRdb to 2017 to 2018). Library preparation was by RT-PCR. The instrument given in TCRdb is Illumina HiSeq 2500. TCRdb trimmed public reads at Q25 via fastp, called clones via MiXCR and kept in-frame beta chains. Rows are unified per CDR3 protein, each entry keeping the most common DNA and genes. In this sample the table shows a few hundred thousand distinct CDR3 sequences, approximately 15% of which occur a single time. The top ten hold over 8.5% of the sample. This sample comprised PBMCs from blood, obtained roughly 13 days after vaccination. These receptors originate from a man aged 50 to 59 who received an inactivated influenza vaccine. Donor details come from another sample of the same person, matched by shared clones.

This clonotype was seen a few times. The CDR3 protein is CASSQVGKGNHEQYF. Written as DNA, the CDR3 is TGTGCCAGCAGCCAAGTGGGAAAGGGGAACCACGAGCAGTACTTC. The rearrangement uses TRBV3-1 and TRBJ2-7; TRBD1 is a possible D gene (5 bases). Trimming removed 1 base at V and 5 bases at J, with 15 bases between. The CDR3 sequence is 15 residues long. Germline V CDR1 and CDR2: LGHDT, YNNKEL (reference sequence).

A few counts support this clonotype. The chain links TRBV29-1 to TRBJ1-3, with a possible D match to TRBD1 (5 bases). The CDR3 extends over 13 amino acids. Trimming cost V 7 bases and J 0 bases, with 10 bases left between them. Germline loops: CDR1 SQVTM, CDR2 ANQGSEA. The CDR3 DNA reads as TGCAGCGCCCAGGGTACCTCTGGAAACACCATATATTTT. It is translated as CSAQGTSGNTIYF.

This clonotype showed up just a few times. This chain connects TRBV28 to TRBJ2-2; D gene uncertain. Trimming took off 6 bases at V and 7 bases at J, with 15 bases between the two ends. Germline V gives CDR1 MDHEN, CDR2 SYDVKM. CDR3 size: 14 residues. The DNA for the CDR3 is TGTGCCAGCAGGGGATTTTATTACTTCGGGGAGCTGTTTTTT. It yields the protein CASRGFYYFGELFF.

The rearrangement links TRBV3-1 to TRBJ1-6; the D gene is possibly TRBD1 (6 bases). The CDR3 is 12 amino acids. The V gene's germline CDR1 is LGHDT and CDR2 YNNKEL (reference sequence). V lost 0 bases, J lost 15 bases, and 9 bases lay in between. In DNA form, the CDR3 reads TGTGCCAGCAGCCAAGATTCAGGGGTCCTCCACTTT. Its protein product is CASSQDSGVLHF.

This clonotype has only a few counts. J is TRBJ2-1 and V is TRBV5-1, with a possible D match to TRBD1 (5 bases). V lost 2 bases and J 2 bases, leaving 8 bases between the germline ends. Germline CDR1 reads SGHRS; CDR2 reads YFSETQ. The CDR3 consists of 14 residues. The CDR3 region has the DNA TGCGCCAGCAGCTTCGACAGAACCTACAATGAGCAGTTCTTC. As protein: CASSFDRTYNEQFF.

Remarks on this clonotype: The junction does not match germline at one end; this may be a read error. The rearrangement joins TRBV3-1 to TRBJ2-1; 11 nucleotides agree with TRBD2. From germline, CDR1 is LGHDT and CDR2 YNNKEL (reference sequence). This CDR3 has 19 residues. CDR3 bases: TGTGCCAGCAGCCCAACCGGGACTAGCGGATTGAATCGGTACAATGAGCAGTCCTTC. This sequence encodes CASSPTGTSGLNRYNEQSF.

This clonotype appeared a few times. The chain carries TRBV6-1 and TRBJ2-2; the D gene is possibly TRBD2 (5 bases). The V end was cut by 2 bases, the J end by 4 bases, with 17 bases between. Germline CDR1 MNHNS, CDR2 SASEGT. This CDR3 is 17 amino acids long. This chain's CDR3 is CASSELGGGAITGELFF. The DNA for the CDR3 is TGTGCCAGCAGTGAACTCGGAGGAGGCGCAATCACCGGGGAGCTGTTTTTT.

CDR3 nucleotides: TGCAGTGCCACTCCTGGCCATTCCAATGAGCAGTTCTTC. Translation gives CSATPGHSNEQFF. The J gene is TRBJ2-1, the V gene TRBV20-1, with D unclear. Germline V gives CDR1 DFQATT, CDR2 SNEGSKA (reference sequence). The CDR3 runs to 13 residues. V was cut by 6 bases and J by 6 bases, with 15 bases left in between.

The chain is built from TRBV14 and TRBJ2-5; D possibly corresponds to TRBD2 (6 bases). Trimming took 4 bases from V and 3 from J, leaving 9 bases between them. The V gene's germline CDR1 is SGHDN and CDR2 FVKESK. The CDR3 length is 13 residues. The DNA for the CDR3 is TGTGCCAGCAGCCGTGGACTAAAAGAGACCCAGTACTTC. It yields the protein CASSRGLKETQYF.

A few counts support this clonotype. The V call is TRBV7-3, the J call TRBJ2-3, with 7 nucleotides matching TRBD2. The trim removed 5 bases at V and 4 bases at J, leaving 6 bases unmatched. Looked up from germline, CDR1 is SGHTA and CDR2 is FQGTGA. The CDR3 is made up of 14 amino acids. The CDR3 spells CASSRSREADTQYF. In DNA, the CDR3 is TGTGCCAGCAGCCGTAGCCGGGAGGCAGATACGCAGTATTTT.